This entry describes one T cell receptor beta chain. Its specificity is unknown. This sample is part of a study of graft-versus-host responses after intestinal transplantation. On the study more broadly: Multivisceral, liver-intestinal, or isolated intestinal transplants were given to recipients. All recipients got anti-thymocyte globulin induction, then tacrolimus and steroids for approximately three years.

From germline, CDR1 is SGHTA and CDR2 FQGTGA. CDR3 length equals 13 residues. Deletions cut 8 bases from V and 12 bases from J, with 20 bases between. This table comes from immunoSEQ multiplex PCR, and its TCRdb copy is limited to in-frame clones, with some not included. Counted here are 90,000 to 150,000 clones, approximately 95% occurring once; the ten biggest clones make up under 3.5%. Material: unstimulated CD8+ T cells sorted from spleen or lymph node cells, obtained before intestinal transplant. This chain connects TRBV7-3 to TRBJ2-1; TRBD1 or TRBD2 may be the D gene (5 bases each). The receptor comes from a human donor who received an intestinal transplant. This CDR3 is CASARDASEVQFF. The CDR3 nucleotides are TGTGCCAGCGCTCGGGACGCCTCAGAGGTGCAGTTCTTC.